This TCR beta chain comes out of a study of T cell repertoires in cytomegalovirus infection. Study-wide context: HLA-B-restricted CMV epitopes that are well studied, plus recently identified HLA-C-restricted ones, were used by the study. Indications came from public TCR beta signatures; they pointed to CMV infection and to a matching HLA type.

TCRdb re-called the reads with MiXCR, one entry per CDR3 protein. The repertoire holds some 940,000 distinct CDR3 sequences, with 31% as singletons. V was shortened by 3 bases and J by 3 bases, with 11 bases between the two germline ends. This CDR3 region has 14 residues. Looked up from germline, CDR1 is SEHNR and CDR2 is FQNEAQ (reference sequence). Notes on the study in general: Summed frequency of public TCR beta families distinguished CMV carriers with the relevant HLA. CMV-specific TCR beta clonotypes restricted by HLA-C dominated the ex vivo response.

This clonotype has just a few counts. The target antigen is unknown. This TCR was recovered from a human donor in good health (CMV status not recorded). Some clones in this sample may be carry-over from other donors' samples. This specimen consisted of cultured CD8+ T cells from PBMCs, obtained from culture after CMV antigen stimulation. This sequence joins TRBV7-9 and TRBJ1-2; a possible D gene is TRBD1 (6 bases). This CDR3 reads CASSFHREDYGYTF. In DNA form, the CDR3 reads TGTGCCAGCAGCTTCCACAGGGAGGACTATGGCTACACCTTC. Full variable domain (outside the CDR3, taken from reference TRBV7-9 and TRBJ1-2): DTGVSQNPRHKITKRGQNVTFRCDPISEHNRLYWYRQTLGQGPEFLTYFQNEAQLEKSRLLSDRFSAERPKGSFSTLEIQRTEQGDSAMYLCASSFHREDYGYTFGSGTRLTVV.